This T cell receptor (beta chain) derives from a study of CD8 T cells in ankylosing spondylitis. In the case of this clonotype: Its target is unknown.

V was pared by 2 bases and J by 5 bases, with 15 bases between. This CDR3 has 14 residues. In germline, CDR1 is DFQATT, CDR2 SNEGSKA (reference sequence). Study results and limitations: What appeared characteristic of ankylosing spondylitis blood was a TCR beta motif of several highly homologous variants. Relatively rare in peripheral blood, disease-linked clones were also CD8+. Reactive arthritis synovial fluid and blood previously showed some of these motif variants. There was reportedly significant enrichment of clones that were disease-linked in matched ankylosing spondylitis synovial fluid.

Quantitative molecular-barcoded 5'-RACE generated the TCR beta libraries. TCRdb processed the 5' RACE reads anew with MiXCR; each CDR3 protein has one entry. The profile shows over 700,000 distinct CDR3 sequences, roughly 20% of them singletons. The rearrangement joins TRBV20-1 to TRBJ2-5; no definite D call. Sequenced input: blood, either unsorted or a sorted T cell fraction (not recorded which). The TCR originated in a male donor with ankylosing spondylitis. The CDR3 protein is CSARPLGNLETQYF. In DNA form, the CDR3 reads TGCAGTGCTAGACCCCTGGGAAATCTTGAGACCCAGTACTTC.